Presented here are 20 T cell receptor beta chains from one specimen sequenced in a study of cytomegalovirus exposure and HLA in healthy donors. Primers: 60 Vbeta forward and 13 Jbeta reverse. Only in-frame clones appear in the TCRdb table, and some are missing; sequencing was by immunoSEQ multiplex PCR. The repertoire consists of over 130,000 clones, with more than 75% occurring once and the leading ten covering 1.5% to 2%. Specimen: PBMCs. The receptors originated from a man aged 40-49 years in good health and CMV-seronegative.

The genes are TRBV5-1 and TRBJ2-7; TRBD2 aligns across 9 bases. V trimming: 2 bases; J trimming: 2 bases; junction bases outside the gene matches: 5. Germline V gene sequence: CDR1 SGHRS, CDR2 YFSETQ. CDR3 length: 15 amino acids. The CDR3 loop reads CASSFSLAGPYEQYF. The CDR3, as DNA: TGCGCCAGCAGCTTCTCCCTAGCGGGACCCTACGAGCAGTACTTC.

Only a few counts were recorded for this clone. The chain is built from TRBV14 and TRBJ2-5, with unresolved D. Trimming took 3 bases from V and 5 from J, leaving 7 bases between them. Germline V CDR1 and CDR2: SGHDN, FVKESK. There are 12 residues in the CDR3. The CDR3 loop is CASSQGAETQYF. The CDR3 DNA sequence: TGTGCCAGCAGCCAGGGCGCGGAGACCCAGTACTTC.

In this sample, this clone turned up once. The V call is TRBV11-2, the J call TRBJ1-6; weak D call: TRBD1 (6 bases). Germline lookup yields CDR1 SGHAT and CDR2 FQNNGV. V dropped 0 bases and J dropped 2 bases, with 17 bases sitting between them. The CDR3 is made up of 19 amino acids. The DNA of the CDR3 is TGTGCCAGCAGCTTAGATCCGGCGGGGGCAGGAACCTATAATTCACCCCTCCACTTT. It yields the protein CASSLDPAGAGTYNSPLHF.

As concerns this clone: Germline is not matched at one junction end, which may reflect a read error. V is TRBV7-9 and J is TRBJ1-5; 8 nucleotides align to TRBD1. The CDR3 contains 15 residues. The germline gives CDR1 SEHNR, CDR2 FQNEAQ (reference sequence). The CDR3 bases are TGTTCCAGCAGCTCGGACAGGGTGGTTAGTCAGCCCCAGCATTTT. Amino acids: CSSSSDRVVSQPQHF. Filled out from reference TRBV7-9 and TRBJ1-5, the complete variable domain reads DTGVSQNPRHKITKRGQNVTFRCDPISEHNRLYWYRQTLGQGPEFLTYFQNEAQLEKSRLLSDRFSAERPKGSFSTLEIQRTEQGDSAMYLCSSSSDRVVSQPQHFGDGTRLSIL.

V gene TRBV7-8 combines with J gene TRBJ2-2; 7 nucleotides align to TRBD2. The CDR3 is made up of 15 amino acids. The germline V gene encodes CDR1 SGHVS and CDR2 FQNEAQ. V lost 3 bases, J lost 7 bases, and 8 bases stayed unmatched. CDR3 residues: CASSFRTSVSGELFF. The CDR3 coding sequence is TGTGCCAGCAGCTTCCGTACTAGCGTCAGCGGGGAGCTGTTTTTT.

The chain employs TRBV13 and TRBJ2-2; D possibly corresponds to TRBD2 (5 bases). Germline CDR1 reads PRHDT; CDR2 reads FYEKMQ (reference sequence). V lost 4 bases and J lost 3, with 9 bases in between. CDR3 size: 14 residues. The DNA of the CDR3 is TGTGCCAGCAGCTCCCGAGGGCACACCGGGGAGCTGTTTTTT. Amino acids: CASSSRGHTGELFF.

The chain joins TRBV7-6 to TRBJ2-3, with TRBD2 matching 8 bases. After removal of 5 bases from V and 4 bases from J, the junction contained 11 bases not matched to a gene. This CDR3 is 16 amino acids long. Per germline, CDR1 SGHVS and CDR2 FNYEAQ. CDR3 region: CASSPQAGDKADTQYF. In DNA, the CDR3 is TGTGCCAGCAGCCCTCAAGCGGGGGATAAGGCAGATACGCAGTATTTT.

The chain has TRBV9 and TRBJ2-1, with 8 bases aligning to TRBD2. The CDR3 contains 16 residues. CDR1 SGDLS and CDR2 YYNGEE come from the germline V gene. With V trimmed by 4 bases and J by 8 bases, 14 bases remained unmatched. CDR3 nucleotide sequence: TGTGCCAGCAGCTCCCTAAAAGGCGGGGGGAGTCATGAGCAGTTCTTC. It yields the protein CASSSLKGGGSHEQFF.

This sequence joins TRBV7-8 and TRBJ2-7, with 7 bases aligning to TRBD1. This CDR3 is built from 15 residues. Germline-derived CDR1 and CDR2 are SGHVS and FQNEAQ. V shed 1 base and J 3 bases; nucleotides not matched to a gene: 6. CDR3 sequence reads: CASSLVPGQFYEQYF. The CDR3 coding sequence is TGTGCCAGCAGCTTAGTGCCGGGACAGTTCTACGAGCAGTACTTC.

J is TRBJ2-7 and V is TRBV5-1, with D possibly being TRBD2 (5 bases). The V and J ends lost 5 bases and 5 bases respectively, with 8 bases between them. The CDR3 has 11 residues. The germline V gene has CDR1 SGHRS and CDR2 YFSETQ. CDR3 sequence: CASSLANEQYF. CDR3 DNA sequence: TGCGCCAGCAGTTTAGCGAACGAGCAGTACTTC. Using reference TRBV5-1 and TRBJ2-7 for the parts outside the CDR3, the full variable domain is KAGVTQTPRYLIKTRGQQVTLSCSPISGHRSVSWYQQTPGQGLQFLFEYFSETQRNKGNFPGRFSGRQFSNSRSEMNVSTLELGDSALYLCASSLANEQYFGPGTRLTVT.

The chain has TRBV27 and TRBJ2-1; the match to TRBD2 covers 11 bases. Germline-derived CDR1 and CDR2 are MNHEY and SMNVEV (reference sequence). The CDR3 contains 18 residues. The V and J ends lost 5 bases and 4 bases, in that order; junction bases with no gene match: 13. The CDR3 nucleotides read TGTGCCAGCAGTAGCAGGGTTACTAGCGGGAGTAGATACAATGAGCAGTTCTTC. The encoded protein is CASSSRVTSGSRYNEQFF.

This chain joins TRBV7-6 and TRBJ2-7, with 8 bases that match TRBD1. V gave up 1 base and J gave up 3 bases; unmatched junction bases: 5. The CDR3 is made up of 15 amino acids. Germline-derived CDR1 and CDR2 are SGHVS and FNYEAQ. This CDR3 is CASSLGQGAYYEQYF. The CDR3 bases are TGTGCCAGCAGCTTAGGCCAGGGGGCGTACTACGAGCAGTACTTC.

The chain links TRBV21-1 to TRBJ2-1; the D call in the table, TRBD2, was not verified against the DNA. TRBV21-1 is a pseudogene segment. The CDR3 length is 15 residues. The CDR3 DNA reads as TGTGCCAGCAGCAAAGAGCCGGGACTAGCATGCGAGCAGTTCTTC. Translating gives CASSKEPGLACEQFF.

The chain uses TRBV28 and TRBJ2-3; a possible D gene is TRBD2 (6 bases). Trimming cost V 2 bases and J 4 bases, with 10 bases left between them. The CDR3 runs 14 residues. Per the germline V gene, CDR1 is MDHEN and CDR2 is SYDVKM. CDR3 sequence reads: CASSLTGLPDTQYF. In DNA form, the CDR3 reads TGTGCCAGCAGTTTAACGGGACTCCCAGATACGCAGTATTTT.

The J gene is TRBJ2-1, the V gene TRBV25-1, with 9 positions matching TRBD1. The germline V gene has CDR1 MGHDK and CDR2 SYGVNS. CDR3 size: 16 residues. With V trimmed by 6 bases and J by 9 bases, 15 bases remained unmatched. The CDR3 nucleotides are TGTGCCAGCAGCCCTCTACAGGGGGCCTCCCTCGGTGAGCAGTTCTTC. This sequence encodes CASSPLQGASLGEQFF.

This clone has a handful of counts. V usage is TRBV6-5 and J usage is TRBJ1-1; D might be TRBD1 (5 bases). Deletions cut 5 bases from V and 11 bases from J, with 15 bases between. The germline V gene encodes CDR1 MNHEY and CDR2 SVGAGI. The CDR3 runs to 12 residues. CDR3 sequence reads: CASSADRIHAFF. CDR3 DNA: TGTGCCAGCAGTGCCGACAGAATTCACGCTTTCTTT.

V usage is TRBV5-1 and J usage is TRBJ2-7, with 9 bases fitting TRBD1. The CDR3 has 16 amino acids. The V segment lost 0 bases and the J segment 3 bases; nucleotides outside the gene matches: 7. Germline CDR1 SGHRS, CDR2 YFSETQ. CDR3 DNA sequence: TGCGCCAGCAGCTTGGAACCGACAGGGGGTAGCTACGAGCAGTACTTC. Its translation is CASSLEPTGGSYEQYF.

This chain's CDR3 is CASSLEPGHNYEQYF. CDR3 nucleotide sequence: TGTGCCAGCAGCTTGGAACCGGGACACAACTACGAGCAGTACTTC. The genes are TRBV5-6 and TRBJ2-7; maybe TRBD1 (6 bases). Trimming removed 0 bases at V and 3 bases at J, with 13 bases between. The CDR3 covers 15 residues. Germline CDR1 is SGHDT and CDR2 is YYEEEE.

This clone was detected only once. The chain couples TRBV10-3 to TRBJ2-2; TRBD1 agrees at 10 bases. The V segment lost 8 bases and the J segment 2 bases; nucleotides outside the gene matches: 11. The germline CDR1 and CDR2 sequences are ENHRY and SYGVKD. The CDR3 is 17 residues long. CDR3 nucleotides: TGTGCCATCGCTAGTAGGGGACAGGGGACTAACACCGGGGAGCTGTTTTTT. Translating gives CAIASRGQGTNTGELFF.

The chain couples TRBV5-8 to TRBJ2-7; 11 nucleotides agree with TRBD1. The V segment lost 4 bases and the J segment 2 bases; nucleotides outside the gene matches: 5. Germline-derived CDR1 and CDR2 are SGHTS and YDEGEE. The CDR3 has 15 amino acids. The CDR3 here is CASSPGTGGPYEQYF. CDR3 in DNA: TGTGCCAGCAGCCCGGGGACAGGGGGGCCCTACGAGCAGTACTTC.